This TCR beta chain was recorded in a study of T cells in Graves' hyperthyroidism and ophthalmopathy (dated by TCRdb to between 2019 and 2020). Concerning the study at large: Peripheral blood was sampled at the time of initial diagnosis, prior to any treatment. To identify TCR V-J signatures that set the groups apart, the researchers used a discovery cohort of more than 95 patients, made up of 40 to 45 with Graves' ophthalmopathy and 57 with stable Graves' hyperthyroidism. Prospective prediction of ophthalmopathy was tested in an independent validation cohort consisting of some 20 hyperthyroidism patients and around 17 patients who later progressed to ophthalmopathy. For training and testing, the 80 to 100 patients in the discovery cohort were randomly divided in a 7:3 ratio. In addition, the study compared T-cell repertoires in thyroid tissue and in blood from 6 or 7 Graves' hyperthyroidism patients. Following sampling, methimazole starting at 30 mg daily was given to hyperthyroidism patients, and high-dose intravenous methylprednisolone was given to ophthalmopathy patients. TCR Vbeta CDR3 sequencing of roughly 140 peripheral blood samples (approximately 44 ophthalmopathy, 75 to 80 hyperthyroidism and some 17 progressor patients) is reported in the paper.

Many counts were recorded for this clonotype. Its target antigen remains unknown. Qualities for individual bases were not recorded, and no much larger clone is one base off. Stable Graves' hyperthyroidism was defined as no progression to ophthalmopathy during 18 months of follow-up. Hyperthyroidism patients were newly diagnosed, with disease duration under 2 months, and aged 18 to 65 years. Any patient with an uncontrolled infection, another autoimmune disease, pregnancy or lactation was excluded. Diagnoses were established on the basis of clinical symptoms, serum thyroxine and TRAb, thyroid ultrasound, and orbital computed tomography. Ficoll-Paque density gradient centrifugation was used to isolate PBMCs from around 9.1 ml of fresh peripheral blood. Total RNA was extracted with Trizol reagent, and quality was checked on an Agilent 2100 Bioanalyzer. Trimming removed 8 bases from V and 4 bases from J; the gene matches leave 1 base unexplained. The germline V gene specifies SNHLY as CDR1 and FYNNEI as CDR2. Including the terminal cysteine and phenylalanine, the CDR3 comprises 13 residues. The CDR3 DNA has 39 bases and is translated from base 1.

Study-wide conclusions, independent of this receptor: A model built on a 13 V-J signature distinguished ophthalmopathy from stable hyperthyroidism, reaching 85% to 90% sensitivity and around 81% specificity in cross-validation and 80%/75% in testing. In validation, the model predicted progression to ophthalmopathy a median of roughly 6.2 months before onset, with about 71% sensitivity and roughly 73% specificity. Most expanded thyroid clonotypes (frequency above 0.001) were also found in blood, which suggests that blood repertoires may mirror thyroid immune responses. Sample size was not statistically predetermined, and investigators were not blinded to group allocation.

The TCR beta CDR3 regions were amplified from RNA transcripts. For the first round of RT-PCR on the TCR CDR3, the HTBI primer set was used together with the Qiagen OneStep RT-PCR kit. Libraries were constructed in a second round of multiplex PCR, after which size selection and purification were carried out. Paired-end sequencing of the libraries was performed with 100 bp reads on an Illumina HiSeq2000. Per the authors' processing: SOAPnuke was used to process the raw data, removing reads that contained adapters or uncalled bases, had a mean Phred below 15, or lacked an exact match to the constant primer or identifier. High-quality paired reads were merged with COPE v1.2.5, and unique nucleotide sequences were defined as clonotypes. Clonotypes were aligned to IMGT TRBV, TRBD and TRBJ reference segments using MiTCR v1.1. Only V-J combinations with frequency above 0.0001, covering 99.2% of repertoires, were analysed. The TCS score was defined as the ratio of F50 (clonal expansion) to E x V (chaos), calculated using BLOSUM62-based TCRdist between CDR3 peptides within each V-J. Welch's t-statistics and random forest reduced 500 to 550 V-J features to roughly 13, which were used in a naive Bayes classifier (R e1071). TCRdb reprocessing: public reads trimmed at Q25 with fastp, clones called with MiXCR, in-frame beta chains kept. Each entry merges the rows of one CDR3 protein and shows their most common DNA and genes. These V and J calls derive from TCRdb rather than the authors' analysis. The sample has around 340,000 distinct CDR3 sequences on record, 14% of them singletons. The ten largest clones take up 20% to 25% of the sample.

The TCR was taken from a woman in her twenties or thirties with Graves' hyperthyroidism. The chain was built from TRBV2 and TRBJ2-3; TRBD2 fits 12 bases in the junction. Sequenced sample: blood. The DNA sequence is TGTGCCAGCTCTAGCGGGAGGGCAGATACGCAGTATTTT. It specifies CASSSGRADTQYF. Reference TRBV2 and TRBJ2-3 genes cover what lies past the CDR3, so the full variable domain is EPEVTQTPSHQVTQMGQEVILRCVPISNHLYFYWYRQILGQKVEFLVSFYNNEISEKSEIFDDQFSVERPDGSNFTLKIRSTKLEDSAMYFCASSSGRADTQYFGPGTRLTVL.